This TCR beta chain derives from a study of blood T cell repertoires in COVID-19. The repertoire was sequenced with immunoSEQ multiplex PCR; TCRdb's copy has only in-frame clones and lacks some. The sample comprises about 150,000 clones, approximately 82% of which are singletons, and 9% to 10% rests with the top ten. Trimming took off 0 bases at V and 13 bases at J, with 16 bases between the two ends. Per the germline V gene, CDR1 is LGHNA and CDR2 is YSLEER. CDR3 length: 14 residues. The chain recombines TRBV4-3 with TRBJ2-4; the D gene is possibly TRBD2 (8 bases). The receptor's source is a woman between 50 and 59 years old with acute or convalescent COVID-19. The sequenced material came from peripheral blood. CDR3 sequence: CASSQDGRGQIQYF. The CDR3 nucleotides are TGCGCCAGCAGCCAAGACGGGAGGGGGCAGATCCAGTACTTC.